This TCR beta chain originates from a study of PD-1 blockade in classical Hodgkin lymphoma. The protocol was immunoSEQ multiplex PCR, while the TCRdb copy is restricted to in-frame clones and leaves out a portion. The profile shows roughly 77,000 clones, 93% of them singletons. This CDR3 is built from 18 residues. Germline values: CDR1 KGHSH, CDR2 LQKENI. V lost 2 bases and J lost 3; bases outside the gene matches: 10. Time point indicated: newly diagnosed, previously untreated cHL patient sample. Sequencing input: peripheral blood mononuclear cells (PBMCs). The clonotype comes from a human donor with classical Hodgkin lymphoma. The V gene is TRBV18, the J gene TRBJ2-6; TRBD2 agrees at 7 bases. The CDR3: CASSPGEGTRGGANVLTF. In nucleotides, the CDR3 is TGTGCCAGCTCACCAGGGGAGGGGACCCGCGGTGGGGCCAACGTCCTGACTTTC.